The TCR beta chain described here comes from a study of T cells after posttransplantation cyclophosphamide (dated by TCRdb to 2015 to 2016). In terms of the full investigation: Using TRB sequencing, the study followed how the T cell repertoire rebuilt after myeloablative bone marrow transplantation with posttransplantation cyclophosphamide given as GVHD prophylaxis. Public TRB sequences were queried against a database of over 3,000 sequences associated with responses to pathogens, tumor antigens, self-antigens and alloantigens. Because TRA and TRB clonality correlated tightly in 10 or so samples, later TCR analyses were limited to TRB. Antigen receptor sequencing covered samples from 35 PTCy-treated patients and fewer than 20 of their related bone marrow donors. In 3 patients, up to about 3 additional blood samples taken between 2 and 5.2 years after transplant also underwent TRB sequencing, as did pretransplant blood from 4 patients. Blood from all 30 or so PTCy patients who had 1-year posttransplant specimens underwent TRB sequencing. Overall study outcomes, separate from this receptor: The TRB repertoires of T cells infiltrating skin or GI tract showed only limited overlap with the TRB repertoires of T cells in blood. Donor-recipient similarity was low at 1-2 months but increased during the first year, and donor CD8+ memory clones often dominated later blood repertoires. Across 45 patients, recipient CMV seropositivity and CMV reactivation were highly associated with TRB clonality; PTCy diversity was similar to CNI/methotrexate controls.

From the cysteine through the phenylalanine, the CDR3 covers 16 amino acids. Of all the DNA, just the CDR3 is kept, 48 bases in frame from base 1. At the junction V is shortened by 3 bases and J by 0 bases, with 15 bases in between. CDR1 and CDR2 (SGHAT, FQNNGV) derive from the germline V gene. Genomic DNA was the input for TRB sequencing, which was run either with the immunoSEQ assay at survey resolution or with the hsTCRB kit. As for how the authors treated the data: The immunoSEQ software handled initial read processing, and the LymphoSeq R package was used for repertoire analyses. Clonality was calculated as 1 minus normalized Shannon entropy, and the Gini coefficient was also calculated for each TRB dataset. To infer phenotypes in unsorted samples, TRB sequences from sorted subsets of the recipient or donor were mapped onto unsorted samples from the same recipient. The clones in this table, taken by TCRdb from immuneACCESS, are in-frame only. Not every clone is retained; where verified, under half of the shortfall comes from an unresolved V gene, and the cause of the rest is unknown. That table furnishes V, J and clone size, whereas the DNA furnished D and trimming. The table for this sample lists over 2,500 clones, none of them counted only once. Jointly, the top ten make up 9.4% of the sample.

This clone is classified as medium-sized (0.01 to 0.1%). The specificity of this receptor is unknown. Qualities for individual bases were not recorded, and no much larger clone is one base off. What this sample's treatment or condition label stands for: high-dose cyclophosphamide on days +3 and +4 as single-agent GVHD prophylaxis. For conditioning, the PTCy patients got busulfan and fludarabine, then a related or unrelated marrow graft, followed by cyclophosphamide on days +3 and +4. PTCy-treated patients came from a prospective multi-institutional clinical trial. Peripheral blood and bone marrow mononuclear cells were isolated by Ficoll-Hypaque density centrifugation and were cryopreserved.

The chain employs TRBV11-2 and TRBJ2-7; TRBD1 is perhaps the D gene, given 6 matching bases. The sample in question was PBMCs, obtained 32 days after allogeneic stem cell transplant with posttransplant cyclophosphamide. This receptor was identified in a female patient aged 50 to 60 who received an allogeneic stem cell transplant from a related donor, was CMV-positive, and had no GVHD. Post transplant, some T cells may arise from the graft donor. The CDR3 reads CASSLARQDSSYEQYF. The base sequence is TGTGCCAGCAGCTTGGCCCGGCAGGACAGCTCCTACGAGCAGTACTTC.